The next 14 T cell receptor beta chains were all read from a single sample in a study of shared clonotypes between healthy human individuals. Method: immunoSEQ multiplex PCR; TCRdb's copy keeps in-frame clones and lacks some. Among millions of clones listed, around 95% were seen once. Sample: naive CD4+ T cells sorted from blood. Subset described: CD45RA+ positively selected. The origin of the receptors is a man between 18 and 35 years old in good health.

The rearrangement links TRBV18 to TRBJ2-5, with 11 bases lining up with TRBD2. The CDR3 is made up of 16 amino acids. The germline CDR1 and CDR2 sequences are KGHSH and LQKENI. J gave up 5 bases and V 2 bases, and 7 bases lay outside the gene matches. The DNA of the CDR3 is TGTGCCAGCTCACCAGCACTAGCGGGGGCCCGGGAGACCCAGTACTTC. Residues: CASSPALAGARETQYF.

The V call is TRBV4-1, the J call TRBJ1-4; 7 bases match TRBD1. Trimming cost V 5 bases and J 4 bases; bases outside gene matches: 7. The germline V gene encodes CDR1 MGHRA and CDR2 YSYEKL. The CDR3 extends over 15 amino acids. CDR3 sequence (DNA): TGCGCCAGCAGCTTCACGACAGGGCATAATGAAAAACTGTTTTTT. Protein sequence: CASSFTTGHNEKLFF.

The CDR3 region is CAWSTPGTLYNEQFF. The CDR3 DNA sequence: TGTGCCTGGAGTACCCCCGGGACCCTCTACAATGAGCAGTTCTTC. The V and J genes are TRBV30 and TRBJ2-1; the D call may be TRBD1 or TRBD2 (5 bases each). Deletions cut 2 bases from V and 3 bases from J, with 14 bases between. Germline CDR1 is GTSNPN and CDR2 is SVGIG (reference sequence). The CDR3 contains 15 residues.

The chain employs TRBV6-1 and TRBJ1-3, with 7 nucleotides matching TRBD1. Germline V lookup: CDR1 MNHNS, CDR2 SASEGT. The V and J ends lost 6 bases and 2 bases, in that order; junction bases with no gene match: 4. The CDR3 totals 14 residues. The CDR3 protein is CASRLDRAGNTIYF. CDR3 bases: TGTGCCAGCAGATTAGACAGGGCTGGAAACACCATATATTTT.

The CDR3 loop reads CASSVEQVCLAYEQYF. CDR3 in DNA: TGTGCCAGCAGTGTCGAACAGGTCTGTCTTGCCTACGAGCAGTACTTC. The chain employs TRBV25-1 and TRBJ2-7; D is perhaps TRBD1 (5 bases). The CDR3 consists of 16 residues. Germline assignment: CDR1 MGHDK and CDR2 SYGVNS. V shed 4 bases and J shed 2 bases, with 18 bases lying between them.

This clone was observed a single time. The chain couples TRBV7-9 to TRBJ2-3, with 14 bases aligning to TRBD2. This CDR3 contains 17 residues. V lost 5 bases to trimming and J lost 0 bases; unmatched junction nucleotides: 4. CDR1 and CDR2 (germline): SEHNR, FQNEAQ (reference sequence). CDR3 region: CASSAWTSGRSTDTQYF. The CDR3 bases are TGTGCCAGCAGCGCATGGACTAGCGGGAGGAGCACAGATACGCAGTATTTT.

J is TRBJ1-3 and V is TRBV19; D unclear. In germline, CDR1 is LNHDA, CDR2 SQIVND (reference sequence). V dropped 5 bases and J dropped 6 bases, with 17 bases sitting between them. This CDR3 is built from 15 residues. CDR3 sequence: CASSPVVFRINTIYF. The CDR3 nucleotides are TGTGCCAGTAGTCCCGTGGTCTTTCGTATAAACACCATATATTTT.

This clone has just a few counts. V and J are TRBV5-1 and TRBJ1-1, with a weak D call TRBD1 (5 bases). The CDR3 loop spans 13 amino acids. The V gene lost 3 bases and the J gene lost 0 bases, with 6 bases spanning the gap. Looked up from germline, CDR1 is SGHRS and CDR2 is YFSETQ. CDR3 DNA sequence: TGCGCCAGCAGCTGGACACTGAACACTGAAGCTTTCTTT. Its translation: CASSWTLNTEAFF. Supplemented by reference TRBV5-1 and TRBJ1-1, the full variable domain reads KAGVTQTPRYLIKTRGQQVTLSCSPISGHRSVSWYQQTPGQGLQFLFEYFSETQRNKGNFPGRFSGRQFSNSRSEMNVSTLELGDSALYLCASSWTLNTEAFFGQGTRLTVV.

The chain is built from TRBV25-1 and TRBJ2-2; a weak D match, TRBD2 (5 bases). Germline CDR1 and CDR2: MGHDK and SYGVNS. V lost 6 bases and J 6 bases, leaving 20 bases between the germline ends. This CDR3 has 16 amino acids. CDR3 coding DNA: TGTGCCAGCAGCCCAGAGGTGGGCAACGGGGCCGGGGAGCTGTTTTTT. This sequence encodes CASSPEVGNGAGELFF.

In regard to this clone: One junction end does not reproduce the germline sequence, and a read error may be involved. The V and J genes are TRBV5-1 and TRBJ2-5; either TRBD1 or TRBD2 may supply D (6 bases each). From germline, CDR1 is SGHRS and CDR2 YFSETQ. This CDR3 spans 15 amino acids. CDR3 residues: CATSWGAGPQETQYF. As DNA, the CDR3 is TGCGCCACCAGCTGGGGGGCAGGGCCCCAAGAGACCCAGTACTTC.

The J gene is TRBJ1-3, the V gene TRBV30; D is uncertain. Germline CDR1 is GTSNPN and CDR2 is SVGIG (reference sequence). Trimming pared 8 bases from V and 6 bases from J, leaving 11 bases between. CDR3 size: 11 residues. CDR3 nucleotides: TGTGCCCAGAGGACCGAAAACACCATATATTTT. Translating gives CAQRTENTIYF.

The sample holds one count of this clone. The chain is built from TRBV27 and TRBJ1-2, with 8 bases that match TRBD1. The CDR3 has 12 residues. Germline CDR1 and CDR2: MNHEY and SMNVEV (reference sequence). V was pared by 6 bases and J by 8 bases, with 5 bases of the junction left unmatched. The DNA for the CDR3 is TGTGCCAGCAGGACAGGGGAAGGCGGCTACACCTTC. Residues: CASRTGEGGYTF.

The chain has TRBV4-2 and TRBJ2-3, with a weak D call TRBD2 (6 bases). V was trimmed by 4 bases and J by 2 bases, leaving 13 bases between them. Germline V gene lookup returns CDR1 LGHNA and CDR2 YNFKEQ. The CDR3 spans 15 residues. CDR3 nucleotide sequence: TGTGCCAGCAGCCTCCGGGACTTAAACACAGATACGCAGTATTTT. It is translated as CASSLRDLNTDTQYF.

The chain recombines TRBV29-1 with TRBJ1-1, with D maybe TRBD1 (5 bases). V was clipped by 4 bases and J by 4 bases, with 13 bases between them. In germline, CDR1 is SQVTM, CDR2 ANQGSEA. The CDR3 has 13 residues. The CDR3 sequence is CSVVVGVVTEAFF. CDR3 sequence (DNA): TGCAGCGTTGTGGTGGGGGTCGTCACTGAAGCTTTCTTT.